This TCR beta chain was sequenced during a study of molecular identifiers for immune sequencing clone quantification. About the research overall: RNA from around 18,000 or 91,000 naive CD8 cells was split five ways in replicates, with four sequenced.

This clonotype was found many times. TCRdb redid the calling of the PCR reads with MiXCR, one entry per CDR3 protein. The sample holds more than 250,000 distinct CDR3 sequences, about 20% seen once. The germline CDR1 and CDR2 sequences are MNHNS and SASEGT. V lost 3 bases and J lost 0, with 21 bases in between. The CDR3 consists of 19 residues. The sample taken for sequencing was naive CD8+ T cells from blood, with Jurkat cell RNA spiked in. Subset meaning: FACS-sorted CD8+CD4-CCR7+CD45RA+ naive T cells. This receptor was obtained from a human donor in good health. Some libraries in this study had Jurkat cell RNA spiked in. The chain is built from TRBV6-1 and TRBJ1-5; D gene unclear. The CDR3 region has the DNA TGTGCCAGCAGTGAGCACCCGCCCGGCCAGGAGTATAGCAATCAGCCCCAGCATTTT. Translated: CASSEHPPGQEYSNQPQHF.